A single sample is the source of the 12 T cell receptor beta chains below, sequenced in a study of OX40 agonist ivuxolimab in advanced cancers. Data came from immunoSEQ multiplex PCR; TCRdb stores just in-frame clones and leaves some out. The sample records approximately 72,000 clones, 70% to 85% being singletons. Here the sequenced sample was CD4+ or CD8+ T cells sorted from blood, taken in a trial of the OX40 agonist ivuxolimab. These receptors were collected from an adult with an advanced solid tumor such as melanoma, head and neck, liver or kidney cancer.

This clone appeared a single time. The chain combines TRBV6-1 with TRBJ2-5; the match to TRBD1 covers 8 bases. Trimming at V came to 2 bases and at J to 5 bases, leaving 7 bases not matched to a gene. Germline CDR1 reads MNHNS; CDR2 reads SASEGT. The CDR3 sequence is 15 residues long. CDR3 bases: TGTGCCAGCAGTGAAAGGACAGGGTCCAGGGAGACCCAGTACTTC. This codes for CASSERTGSRETQYF.

This chain connects TRBV6-5 to TRBJ1-2; no clear D gene. From germline, CDR1 is MNHEY and CDR2 SVGAGI. The CDR3 extends over 13 amino acids. Trimming took off 4 bases at V and 2 bases at J, with 8 bases between the two ends. The CDR3 DNA is TGTGCCAGCAGTTCCTTGCTAAACTATGGCTACACCTTC. Its protein product is CASSSLLNYGYTF.

The J gene is TRBJ2-7, the V gene TRBV7-6; D gene ambiguous. The V end was cut by 2 bases, the J end by 5 bases, with 10 bases between. Per the germline V gene, CDR1 is SGHVS and CDR2 is FNYEAQ. This CDR3 is built from 13 residues. The CDR3 DNA reads as TGTGCCAGCAGCTTAATGGGGTTGGACGAGCAGTACTTC. This sequence encodes CASSLMGLDEQYF.

This chain connects TRBV7-2 to TRBJ2-5; a weak D match, TRBD2 (6 bases). CDR1 is SGHTA and CDR2 is FQGNSA in the germline V gene. V shed 0 bases and J shed 2 bases, with 10 bases lying between them. CDR3 length: 15 residues. CDR3 coding DNA: TGTGCCAGCAGCTTAGCTTCCGGGACTCAAGAGACCCAGTACTTC. Protein sequence: CASSLASGTQETQYF.

CDR3 protein: CASTLPMMGTQYF. The CDR3 coding sequence is TGTGCCAGCACCCTGCCTATGATGGGGACCCAGTACTTC. The genes are TRBV28 and TRBJ2-5, with D uncertain. The CDR3 has 13 amino acids. Germline V CDR1 and CDR2: MDHEN, SYDVKM. The V end lost 7 bases, the J end lost 7 bases, and 16 bases lay between the germline ends.

The CDR3 coding sequence is TGTGCCACCAGCAGGGGGGCTCCCCAAGGGGACACCATATATTTT. It is translated as CATSRGAPQGDTIYF. J is TRBJ1-3 and V is TRBV15; tentatively, D is TRBD1 (6 bases). This CDR3 is built from 15 residues. Trimming took off 3 bases at V and 8 bases at J, with 17 bases between the two ends. Germline loops: CDR1 LNHNV, CDR2 YYDKDF (reference sequence).

This clone was seen just once. The DNA of the CDR3 is TGTGCCAGCAGCTTAGGACAGGGCAGTTACTATGGCTACACCTTC. The encoded protein is CASSLGQGSYYGYTF. The chain combines TRBV7-2 with TRBJ1-2, with 7 bases lining up with TRBD1. CDR1 is SGHTA, CDR2 FQGNSA, per germline. The trim removed 1 base at V and 3 bases at J, leaving 5 bases unmatched. This CDR3 comprises 15 residues.

This chain joins TRBV10-3 and TRBJ2-7; TRBD2 matches 8 bases. The germline CDR1 and CDR2 sequences are ENHRY and SYGVKD. The CDR3 has 17 residues. The ends lost 0 bases at V and 3 bases at J; junction bases unmatched: 10. The CDR3 protein is CAISESTGLGTLYEQYF. The CDR3 DNA reads as TGTGCCATCAGTGAGTCGACGGGACTAGGCACCCTCTACGAGCAGTACTTC.

The V gene is TRBV6-5, the J gene TRBJ2-7, with TRBD1 identical over 7 bases. V lost 6 bases and J lost 2; bases outside the gene matches: 1. This CDR3 has 12 amino acids. Germline V gives CDR1 MNHEY, CDR2 SVGAGI. The CDR3 reads CASSQGAYEQYF. In DNA, the CDR3 is TGTGCCAGCAGCCAGGGGGCCTACGAGCAGTACTTC.

This chain links TRBV19 with TRBJ2-1, with a tentative D call TRBD1 (6 bases). This CDR3 is built from 15 residues. The ends were cut back, 4 bases at V and 8 bases at J, with 18 bases in the middle. Germline V gene data show CDR1 as LNHDA and CDR2 as SQIVND (reference sequence). Written as DNA, the CDR3 is TGTGCCAGTAGTACCCCGGGACACCGGGTCGATGAGCAGTTCTTC. Residues: CASSTPGHRVDEQFF.

This clone was seen only once. The chain carries TRBV18 and TRBJ2-1; D ambiguous. Germline V gene lookup returns CDR1 KGHSH and CDR2 LQKENI. V was cut by 5 bases and J by 5 bases, with 10 bases left in between. The CDR3 covers 13 residues. The CDR3 DNA reads TGTGCCAGCTCATTGAACTTGGACAATGAGCAGTTCTTC. Translating it yields CASSLNLDNEQFF.

This clone showed up just once. The genes are TRBV15 and TRBJ2-7; a possible D gene is TRBD2 (7 bases). Germline V gene data show CDR1 as LNHNV and CDR2 as YYDKDF (reference sequence). Trimming left V 8 bases short and J 1 base short, with 15 bases between. This CDR3 contains 14 residues. The DNA for the CDR3 is TGTGCCACCCGCGACGGGGGGCTATCCTACGAGCAGTACTTC. Translation gives CATRDGGLSYEQYF.